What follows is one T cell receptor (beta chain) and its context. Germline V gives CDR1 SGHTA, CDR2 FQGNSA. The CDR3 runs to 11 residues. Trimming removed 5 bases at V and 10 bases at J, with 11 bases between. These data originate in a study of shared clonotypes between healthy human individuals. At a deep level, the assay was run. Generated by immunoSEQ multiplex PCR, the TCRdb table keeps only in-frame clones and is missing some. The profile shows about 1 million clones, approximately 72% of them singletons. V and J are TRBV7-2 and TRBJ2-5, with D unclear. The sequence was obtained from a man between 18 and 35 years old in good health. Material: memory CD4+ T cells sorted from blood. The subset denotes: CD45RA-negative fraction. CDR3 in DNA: TGTGCCAGCAGCCTACAGAGCGACCAGTACTTC. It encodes CASSLQSDQYF.